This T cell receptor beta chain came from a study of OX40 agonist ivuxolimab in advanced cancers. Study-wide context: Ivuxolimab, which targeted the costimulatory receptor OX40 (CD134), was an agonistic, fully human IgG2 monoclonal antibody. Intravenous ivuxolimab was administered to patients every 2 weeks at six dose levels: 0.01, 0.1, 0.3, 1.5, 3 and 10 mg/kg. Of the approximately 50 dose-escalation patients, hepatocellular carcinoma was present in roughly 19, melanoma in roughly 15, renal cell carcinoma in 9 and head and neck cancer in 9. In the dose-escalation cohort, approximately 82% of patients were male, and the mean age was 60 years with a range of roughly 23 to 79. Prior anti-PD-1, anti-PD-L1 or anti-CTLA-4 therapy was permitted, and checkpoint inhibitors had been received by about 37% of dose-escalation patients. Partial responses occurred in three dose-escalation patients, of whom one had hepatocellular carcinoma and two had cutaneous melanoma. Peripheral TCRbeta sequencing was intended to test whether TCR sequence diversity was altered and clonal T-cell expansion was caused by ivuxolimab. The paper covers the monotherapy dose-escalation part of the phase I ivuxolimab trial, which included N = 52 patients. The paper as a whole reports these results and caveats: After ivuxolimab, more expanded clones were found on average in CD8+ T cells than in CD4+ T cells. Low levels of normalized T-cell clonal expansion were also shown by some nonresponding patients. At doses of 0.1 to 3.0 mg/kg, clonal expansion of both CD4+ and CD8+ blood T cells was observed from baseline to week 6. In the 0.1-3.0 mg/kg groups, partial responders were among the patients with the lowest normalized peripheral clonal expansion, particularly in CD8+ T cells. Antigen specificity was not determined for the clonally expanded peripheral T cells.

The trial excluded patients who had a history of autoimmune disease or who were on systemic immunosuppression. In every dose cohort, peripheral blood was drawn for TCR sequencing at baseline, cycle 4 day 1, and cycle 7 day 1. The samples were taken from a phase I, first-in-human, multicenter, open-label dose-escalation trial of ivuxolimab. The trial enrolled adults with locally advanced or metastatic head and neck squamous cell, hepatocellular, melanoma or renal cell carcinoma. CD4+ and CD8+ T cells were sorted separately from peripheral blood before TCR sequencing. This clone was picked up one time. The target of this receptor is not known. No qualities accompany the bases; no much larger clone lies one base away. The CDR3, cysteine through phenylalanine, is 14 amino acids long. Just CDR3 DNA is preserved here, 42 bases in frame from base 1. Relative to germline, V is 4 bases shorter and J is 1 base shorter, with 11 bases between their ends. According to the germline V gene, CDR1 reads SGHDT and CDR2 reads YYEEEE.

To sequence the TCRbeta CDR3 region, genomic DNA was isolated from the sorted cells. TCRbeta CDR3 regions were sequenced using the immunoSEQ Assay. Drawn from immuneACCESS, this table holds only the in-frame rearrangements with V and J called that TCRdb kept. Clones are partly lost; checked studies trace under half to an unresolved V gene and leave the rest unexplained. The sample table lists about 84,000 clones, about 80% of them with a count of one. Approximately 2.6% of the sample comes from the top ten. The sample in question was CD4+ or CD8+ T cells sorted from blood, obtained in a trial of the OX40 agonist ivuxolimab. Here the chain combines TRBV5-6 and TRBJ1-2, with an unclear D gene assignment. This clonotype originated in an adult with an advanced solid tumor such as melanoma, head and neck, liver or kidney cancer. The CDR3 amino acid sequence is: CASSADIGNYGYTF. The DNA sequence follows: TGTGCCAGCAGCGCCGACATAGGTAACTATGGCTACACCTTC.